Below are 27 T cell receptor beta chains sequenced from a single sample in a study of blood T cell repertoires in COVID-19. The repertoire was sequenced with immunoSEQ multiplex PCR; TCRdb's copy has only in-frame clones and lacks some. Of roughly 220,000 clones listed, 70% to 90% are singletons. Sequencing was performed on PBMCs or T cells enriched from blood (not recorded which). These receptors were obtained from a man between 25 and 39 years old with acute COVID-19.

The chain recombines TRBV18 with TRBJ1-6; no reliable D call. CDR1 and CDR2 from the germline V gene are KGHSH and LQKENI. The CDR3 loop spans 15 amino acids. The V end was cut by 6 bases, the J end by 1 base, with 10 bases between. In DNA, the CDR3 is TGTGCCAGCTCCCACGATACTTCCTATAATTCACCCCTCCACTTT. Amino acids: CASSHDTSYNSPLHF. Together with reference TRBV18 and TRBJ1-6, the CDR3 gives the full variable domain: NAGVMQNPRHLVRRRGQEARLRCSPMKGHSHVYWYRQLPEEGLKFMVYLQKENIIDESGMPKERFSAEFPKEGPSILRIQQVVRGDSAAYFCASSHDTSYNSPLHFGNGTRLTVT.

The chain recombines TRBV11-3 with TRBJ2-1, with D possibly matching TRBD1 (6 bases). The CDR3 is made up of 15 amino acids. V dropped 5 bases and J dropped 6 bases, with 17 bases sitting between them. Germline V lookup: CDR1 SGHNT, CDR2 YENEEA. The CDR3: CASSVQGQTSNEQFF. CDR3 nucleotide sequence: TGTGCCAGCAGCGTACAAGGACAGACAAGCAATGAGCAGTTCTTC.

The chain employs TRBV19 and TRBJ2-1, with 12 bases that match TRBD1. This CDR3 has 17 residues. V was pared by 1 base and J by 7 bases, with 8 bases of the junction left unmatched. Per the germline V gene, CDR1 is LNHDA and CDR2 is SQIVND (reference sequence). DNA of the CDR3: TGTGCCAGTAGTATAGTAAGGGGGACAGGGGGCTCAAATGAGCAGTTCTTC. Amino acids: CASSIVRGTGGSNEQFF.

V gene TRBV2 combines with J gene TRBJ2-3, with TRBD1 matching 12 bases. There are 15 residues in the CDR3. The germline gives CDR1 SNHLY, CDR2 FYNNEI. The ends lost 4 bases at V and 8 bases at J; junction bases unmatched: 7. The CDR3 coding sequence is TGTGCCAGCAGTGCCGGGACAGGGGGCGGAGGTACGCAGTATTTT. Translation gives CASSAGTGGGGTQYF.

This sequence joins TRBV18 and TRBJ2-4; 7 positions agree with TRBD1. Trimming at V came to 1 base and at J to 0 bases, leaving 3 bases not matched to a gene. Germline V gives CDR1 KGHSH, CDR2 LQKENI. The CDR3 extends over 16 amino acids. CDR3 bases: TGTGCCAGCTCACCACGGGACAGTATAGCCAAAAACATTCAGTACTTC. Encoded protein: CASSPRDSIAKNIQYF.

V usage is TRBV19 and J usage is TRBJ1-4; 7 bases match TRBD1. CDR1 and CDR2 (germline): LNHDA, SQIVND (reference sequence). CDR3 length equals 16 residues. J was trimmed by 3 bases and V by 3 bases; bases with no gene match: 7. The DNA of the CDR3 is TGTGCCAGTAGTATTTTTAAGGGGGCGCCTAATGAAAAACTGTTTTTT. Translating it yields CASSIFKGAPNEKLFF. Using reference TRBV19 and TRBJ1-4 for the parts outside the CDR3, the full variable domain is DGGITQSPKYLFRKEGQNVTLSCEQNLNHDAMYWYRQDPGQGLRLIYYSQIVNDFQKGDIAEGYSVSREKKESFPLTVTSAQKNPTAFYLCASSIFKGAPNEKLFFGSGTQLSVL.

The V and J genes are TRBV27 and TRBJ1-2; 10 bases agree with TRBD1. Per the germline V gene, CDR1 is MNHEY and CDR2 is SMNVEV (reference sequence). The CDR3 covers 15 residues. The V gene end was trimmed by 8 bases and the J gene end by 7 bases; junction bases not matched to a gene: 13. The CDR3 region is CASLGLGTGVVGYTF. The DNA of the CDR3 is TGTGCCAGCCTGGGGCTAGGGACAGGGGTCGTTGGCTACACCTTC.

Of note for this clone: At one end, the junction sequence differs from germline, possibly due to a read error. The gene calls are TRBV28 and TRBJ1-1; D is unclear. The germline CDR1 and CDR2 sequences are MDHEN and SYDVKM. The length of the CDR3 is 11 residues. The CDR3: CASSYRASEYF. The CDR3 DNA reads TGTGCCAGCAGTTACCGAGCTTCGGAGTACTTT.

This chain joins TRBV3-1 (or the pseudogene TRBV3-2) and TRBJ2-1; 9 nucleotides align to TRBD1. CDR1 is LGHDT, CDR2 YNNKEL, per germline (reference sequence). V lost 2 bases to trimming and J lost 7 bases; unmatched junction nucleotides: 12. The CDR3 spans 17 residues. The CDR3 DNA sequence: TGTGCCAGCAGCCAATCTATCGGGGGGACAGGGCTTAATGAGCAGTTCTTC. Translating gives CASSQSIGGTGLNEQFF.

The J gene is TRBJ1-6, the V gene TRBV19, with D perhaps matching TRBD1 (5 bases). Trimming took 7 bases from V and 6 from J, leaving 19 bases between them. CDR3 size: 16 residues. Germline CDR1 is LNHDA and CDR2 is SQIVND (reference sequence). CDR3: CASMSGYPRRNSPLHF. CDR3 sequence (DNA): TGTGCCAGTATGTCAGGGTACCCCCGCCGTAATTCACCCCTCCACTTT.

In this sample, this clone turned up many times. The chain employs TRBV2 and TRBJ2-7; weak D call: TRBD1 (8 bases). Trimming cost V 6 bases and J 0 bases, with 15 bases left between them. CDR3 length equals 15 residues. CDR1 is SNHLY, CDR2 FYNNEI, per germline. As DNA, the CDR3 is TGTGCCAGCAGGCGGGGGACAGGTGGCTCCTACGAGCAGTACTTC. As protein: CASRRGTGGSYEQYF.

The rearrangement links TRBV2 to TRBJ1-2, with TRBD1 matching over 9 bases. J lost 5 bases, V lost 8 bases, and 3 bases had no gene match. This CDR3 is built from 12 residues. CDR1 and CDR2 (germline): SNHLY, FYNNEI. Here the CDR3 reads CASATGGYGYTF. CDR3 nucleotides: TGTGCCAGCGCGACAGGGGGTTATGGCTACACCTTC.

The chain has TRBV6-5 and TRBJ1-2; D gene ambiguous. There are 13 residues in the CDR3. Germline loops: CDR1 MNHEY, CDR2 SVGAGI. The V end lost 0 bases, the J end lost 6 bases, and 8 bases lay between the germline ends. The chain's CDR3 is CASSYSQVHGYTF. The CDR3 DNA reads TGTGCCAGCAGTTACTCTCAGGTCCATGGCTACACCTTC.

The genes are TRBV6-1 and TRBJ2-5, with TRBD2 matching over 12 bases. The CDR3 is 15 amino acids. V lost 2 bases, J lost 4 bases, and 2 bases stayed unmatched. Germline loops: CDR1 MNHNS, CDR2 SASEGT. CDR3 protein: CASSESSGGAETQYF. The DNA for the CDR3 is TGTGCCAGCAGTGAATCTAGCGGGGGGGCAGAGACCCAGTACTTC.

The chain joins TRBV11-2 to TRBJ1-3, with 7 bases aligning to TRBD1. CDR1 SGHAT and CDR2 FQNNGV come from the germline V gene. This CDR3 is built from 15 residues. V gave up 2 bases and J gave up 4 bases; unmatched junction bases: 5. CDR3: CASSLPGTAGNTIYF. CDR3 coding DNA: TGTGCCAGCAGCTTACCCGGGACAGCAGGAAACACCATATATTTT.

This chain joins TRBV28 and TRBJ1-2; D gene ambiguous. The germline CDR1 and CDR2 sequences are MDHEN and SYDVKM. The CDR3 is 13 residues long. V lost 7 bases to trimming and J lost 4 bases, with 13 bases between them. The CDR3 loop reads CASNELGSYGYTF. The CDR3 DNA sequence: TGTGCCAGCAATGAATTAGGGAGCTATGGCTACACCTTC.

This CDR3 reads CASSGLAGGYEQYF. The CDR3 bases are TGTGCCAGCAGTGGACTAGCGGGGGGTTACGAGCAGTACTTC. The genes are TRBV2 and TRBJ2-7; 13 nucleotides align to TRBD2. V lost 4 bases and J lost 4; bases outside the gene matches: 1. This CDR3 contains 14 residues. The V gene's germline CDR1 is SNHLY and CDR2 FYNNEI.

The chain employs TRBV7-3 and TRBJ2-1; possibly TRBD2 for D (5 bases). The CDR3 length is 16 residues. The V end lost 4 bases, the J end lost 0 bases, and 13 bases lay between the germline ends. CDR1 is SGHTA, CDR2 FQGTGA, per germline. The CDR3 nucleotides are TGTGCCAGCAGCTCCAGCGTAGCGAACTCCTACAATGAGCAGTTCTTC. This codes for CASSSSVANSYNEQFF.

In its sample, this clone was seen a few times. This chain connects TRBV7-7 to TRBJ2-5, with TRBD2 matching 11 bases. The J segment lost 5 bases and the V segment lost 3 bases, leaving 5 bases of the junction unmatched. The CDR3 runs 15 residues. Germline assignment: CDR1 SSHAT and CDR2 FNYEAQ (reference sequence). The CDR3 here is CASSLGSGGVETQYF. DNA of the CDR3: TGTGCCAGCAGCTTGGGTAGCGGGGGGGTGGAGACCCAGTACTTC.

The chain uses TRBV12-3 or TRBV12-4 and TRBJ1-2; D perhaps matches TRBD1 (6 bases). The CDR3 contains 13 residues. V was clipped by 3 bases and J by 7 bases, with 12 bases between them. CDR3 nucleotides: TGTGCCAGCAGTTTCGACAGGAAGGGTGGCTACACCTTC. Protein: CASSFDRKGGYTF.

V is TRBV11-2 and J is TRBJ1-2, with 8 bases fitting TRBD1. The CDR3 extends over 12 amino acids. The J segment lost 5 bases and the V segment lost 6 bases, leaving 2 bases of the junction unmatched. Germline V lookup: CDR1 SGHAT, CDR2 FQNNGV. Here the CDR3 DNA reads TGTGCCAGCAGTACAGGGGGATATGGCTACACCTTC. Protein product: CASSTGGYGYTF.

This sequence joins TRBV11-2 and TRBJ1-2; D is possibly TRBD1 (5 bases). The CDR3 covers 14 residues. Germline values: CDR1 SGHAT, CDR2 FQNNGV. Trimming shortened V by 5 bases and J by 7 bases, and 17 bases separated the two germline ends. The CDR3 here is CASSNGRAKGGYTF. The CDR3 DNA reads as TGTGCCAGCAGCAATGGCAGGGCCAAGGGTGGCTACACCTTC. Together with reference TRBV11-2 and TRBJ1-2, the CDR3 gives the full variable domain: EAGVAQSPRYKIIEKRQSVAFWCNPISGHATLYWYQQILGQGPKLLIQFQNNGVVDDSQLPKDRFSAERLKGVDSTLKIQPAKLEDSAVYLCASSNGRAKGGYTFGSGTRLTVV.

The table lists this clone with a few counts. The CDR3 sequence: CASGLVPDNYGYTF. CDR3 nucleotide sequence: TGTGCTAGTGGTTTGGTACCAGATAACTATGGCTACACCTTC. The rearrangement uses TRBV12-5 and TRBJ1-2; D uncertain. Trimming left V 0 bases short and J 1 base short, with 6 bases between. The germline CDR1 and CDR2 sequences are LGHNT and FRNRAP. The CDR3 loop spans 14 amino acids.

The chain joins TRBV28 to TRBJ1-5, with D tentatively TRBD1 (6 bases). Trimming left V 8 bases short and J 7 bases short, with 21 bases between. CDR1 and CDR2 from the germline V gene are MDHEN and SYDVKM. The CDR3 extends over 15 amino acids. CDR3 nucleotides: TGTGCCAGCGGTCCCTTACAGGGCCGGGAACAGCCCCAGCATTTT. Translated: CASGPLQGREQPQHF.

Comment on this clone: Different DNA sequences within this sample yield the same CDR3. The CDR3 region has the DNA TGCGCCAGCAGCTTGCGTGGACTTTCCACAGATACGCAGTATTTT. This sequence encodes CASSLRGLSTDTQYF. The chain links TRBV5-1 to TRBJ2-3, with a weak D call TRBD2 (5 bases). The CDR3 is made up of 15 amino acids. With 1 base removed from V and 2 bases from J, the gap between germline ends came to 11 bases. From germline, CDR1 is SGHRS and CDR2 YFSETQ.

The CDR3 protein is CAISGQNNEQFF. The CDR3 DNA reads as TGTGCCATCTCGGGACAGAACAATGAGCAGTTCTTC. The chain is built from TRBV12-3 or TRBV12-4 and TRBJ2-1, with 7 nucleotides matching TRBD1. This CDR3 comprises 12 residues. J gave up 5 bases and V 10 bases, and 5 bases lay outside the gene matches.

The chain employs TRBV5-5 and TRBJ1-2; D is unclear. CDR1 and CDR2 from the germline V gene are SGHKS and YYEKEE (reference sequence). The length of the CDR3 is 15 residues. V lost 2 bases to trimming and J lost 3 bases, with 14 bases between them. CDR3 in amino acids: CASSFWRGGDYGYTF. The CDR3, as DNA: TGTGCCAGCAGCTTTTGGCGGGGTGGTGACTATGGCTACACCTTC.